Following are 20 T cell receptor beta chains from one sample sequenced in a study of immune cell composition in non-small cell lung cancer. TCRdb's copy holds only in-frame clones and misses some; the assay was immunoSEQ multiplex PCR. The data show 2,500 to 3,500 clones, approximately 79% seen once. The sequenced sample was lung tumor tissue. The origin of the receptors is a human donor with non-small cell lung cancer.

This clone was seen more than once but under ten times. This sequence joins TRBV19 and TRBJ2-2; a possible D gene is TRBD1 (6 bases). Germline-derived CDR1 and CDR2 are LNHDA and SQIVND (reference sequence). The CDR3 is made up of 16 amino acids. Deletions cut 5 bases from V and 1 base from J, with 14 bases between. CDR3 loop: CASSPLQGWNTGELFF. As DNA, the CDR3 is TGTGCCAGTAGTCCCTTACAGGGTTGGAACACCGGGGAGCTGTTTTTT.

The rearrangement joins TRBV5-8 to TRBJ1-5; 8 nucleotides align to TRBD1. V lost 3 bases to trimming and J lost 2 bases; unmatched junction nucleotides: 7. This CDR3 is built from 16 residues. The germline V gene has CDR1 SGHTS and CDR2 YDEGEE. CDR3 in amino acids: CASSSFGQGRNQPQHF. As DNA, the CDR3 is TGTGCCAGCAGCTCGTTCGGACAGGGTCGCAATCAGCCCCAGCATTTT.

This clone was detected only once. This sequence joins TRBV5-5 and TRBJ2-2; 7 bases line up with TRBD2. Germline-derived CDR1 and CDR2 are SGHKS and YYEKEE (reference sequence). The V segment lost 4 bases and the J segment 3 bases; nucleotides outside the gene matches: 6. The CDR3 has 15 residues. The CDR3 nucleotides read TGTGCCAGCAGCCCTTTCGGGGGGTACACCGGGGAGCTGTTTTTT. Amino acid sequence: CASSPFGGYTGELFF.

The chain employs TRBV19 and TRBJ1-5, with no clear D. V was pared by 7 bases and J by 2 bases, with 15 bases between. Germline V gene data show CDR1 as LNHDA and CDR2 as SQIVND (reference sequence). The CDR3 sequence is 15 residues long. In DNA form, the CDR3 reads TGTGCCAGTACCACGAGTCTGCTTGGCAATCAGCCCCAGCATTTT. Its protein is CASTTSLLGNQPQHF. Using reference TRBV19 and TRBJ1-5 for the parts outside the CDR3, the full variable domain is DGGITQSPKYLFRKEGQNVTLSCEQNLNHDAMYWYRQDPGQGLRLIYYSQIVNDFQKGDIAEGYSVSREKKESFPLTVTSAQKNPTAFYLCASTTSLLGNQPQHFGDGTRLSIL.

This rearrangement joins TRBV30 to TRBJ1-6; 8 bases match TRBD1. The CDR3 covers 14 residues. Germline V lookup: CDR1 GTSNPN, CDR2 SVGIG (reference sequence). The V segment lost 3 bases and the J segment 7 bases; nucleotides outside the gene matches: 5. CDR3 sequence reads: CAWSRTGSNSPLHF. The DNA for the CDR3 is TGTGCCTGGAGCAGGACAGGGTCAAATTCACCCCTCCACTTT.

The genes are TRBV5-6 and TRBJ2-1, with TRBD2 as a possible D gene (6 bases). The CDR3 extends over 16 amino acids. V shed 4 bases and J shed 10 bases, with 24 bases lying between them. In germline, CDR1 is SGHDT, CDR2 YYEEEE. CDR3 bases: TGTGCCAGCAGCCGATCCGGGACTTCGATCGGTCGGGAGCAGTTCTTC. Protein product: CASSRSGTSIGREQFF.

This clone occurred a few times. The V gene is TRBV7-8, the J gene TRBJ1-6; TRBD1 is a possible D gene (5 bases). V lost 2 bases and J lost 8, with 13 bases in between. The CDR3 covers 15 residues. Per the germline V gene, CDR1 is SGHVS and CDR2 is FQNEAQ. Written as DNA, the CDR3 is TGTGCCAGCAGCTTAAACCCAGGGCGTGATTCACCCCTCCACTTT. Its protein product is CASSLNPGRDSPLHF.

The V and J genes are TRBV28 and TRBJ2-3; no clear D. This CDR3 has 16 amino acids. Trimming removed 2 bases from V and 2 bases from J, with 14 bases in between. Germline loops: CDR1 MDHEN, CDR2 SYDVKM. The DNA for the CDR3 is TGTGCCAGCAGTTTAGAGGAGAGTCCGAACACAGATACGCAGTATTTT. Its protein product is CASSLEESPNTDTQYF.

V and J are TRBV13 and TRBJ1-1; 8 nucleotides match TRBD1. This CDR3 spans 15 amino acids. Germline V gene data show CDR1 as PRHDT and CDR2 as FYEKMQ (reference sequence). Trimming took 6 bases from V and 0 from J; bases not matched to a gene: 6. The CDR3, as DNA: TGTGCCAGCAGACCAGACAGGGGATTGAACACTGAAGCTTTCTTT. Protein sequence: CASRPDRGLNTEAFF.

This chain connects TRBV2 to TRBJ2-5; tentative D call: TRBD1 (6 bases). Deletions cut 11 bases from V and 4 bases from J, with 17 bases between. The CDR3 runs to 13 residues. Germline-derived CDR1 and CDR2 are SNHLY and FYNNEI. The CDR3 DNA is TGTGCCGCTACAGGGTTCAATTCAGAGACCCAGTACTTC. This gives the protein CAATGFNSETQYF.

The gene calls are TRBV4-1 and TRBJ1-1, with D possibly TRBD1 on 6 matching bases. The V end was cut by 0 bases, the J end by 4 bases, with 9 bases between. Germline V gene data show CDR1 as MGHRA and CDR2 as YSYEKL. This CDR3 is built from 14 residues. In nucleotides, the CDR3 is TGCGCCAGCAGCCAAGATGTGGGGGCCACTGAAGCTTTCTTT. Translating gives CASSQDVGATEAFF.

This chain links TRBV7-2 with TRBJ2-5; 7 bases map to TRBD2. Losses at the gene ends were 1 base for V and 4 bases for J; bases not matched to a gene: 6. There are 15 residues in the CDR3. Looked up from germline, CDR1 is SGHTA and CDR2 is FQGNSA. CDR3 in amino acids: CASSLEAGRRETQYF. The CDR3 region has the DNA TGTGCCAGCAGCTTAGAAGCGGGGAGGCGAGAGACCCAGTACTTC.

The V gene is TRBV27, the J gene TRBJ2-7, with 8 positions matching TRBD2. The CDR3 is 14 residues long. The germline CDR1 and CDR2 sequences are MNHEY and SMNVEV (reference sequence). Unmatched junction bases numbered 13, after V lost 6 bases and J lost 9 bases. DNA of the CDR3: TGTGCCAGCAGGGAAGCGGGGGCCCCCTCGCGGCAGTACTTC. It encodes CASREAGAPSRQYF.

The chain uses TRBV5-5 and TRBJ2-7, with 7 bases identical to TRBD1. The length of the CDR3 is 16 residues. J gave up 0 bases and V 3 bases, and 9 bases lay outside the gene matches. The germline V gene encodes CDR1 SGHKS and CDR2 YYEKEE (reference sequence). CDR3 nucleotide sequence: TGTGCCAGCAGCTGGGACCAGGGACAGAGCTCCTACGAGCAGTACTTC. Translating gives CASSWDQGQSSYEQYF. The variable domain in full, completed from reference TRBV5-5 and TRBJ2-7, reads DAGVTQSPTHLIKTRGQQVTLRCSPISGHKSVSWYQQVLGQGPQFIFQYYEKEERGRGNFPDRFSARQFPNYSSELNVNALLLGDSALYLCASSWDQGQSSYEQYFGPGTRLTVT.

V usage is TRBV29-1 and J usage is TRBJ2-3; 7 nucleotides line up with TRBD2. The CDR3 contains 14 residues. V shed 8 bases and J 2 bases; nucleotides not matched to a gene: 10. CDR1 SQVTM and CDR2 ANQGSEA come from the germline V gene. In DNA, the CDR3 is TGCAGCTCCTCCCGGGGGGAAAACACAGATACGCAGTATTTT. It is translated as CSSSRGENTDTQYF.

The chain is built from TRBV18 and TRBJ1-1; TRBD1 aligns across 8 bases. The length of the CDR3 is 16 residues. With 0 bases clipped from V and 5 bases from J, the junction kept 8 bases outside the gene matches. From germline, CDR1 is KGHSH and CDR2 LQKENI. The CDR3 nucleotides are TGTGCCAGCTCACCACCCGGACAGGGTCGTCTAACTGAAGCTTTCTTT. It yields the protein CASSPPGQGRLTEAFF.

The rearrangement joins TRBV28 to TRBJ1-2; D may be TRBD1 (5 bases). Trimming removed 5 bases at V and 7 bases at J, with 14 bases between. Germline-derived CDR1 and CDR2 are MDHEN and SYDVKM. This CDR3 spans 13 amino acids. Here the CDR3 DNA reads TGTGCCAGCAGTCAAGGGGATACTGCTGGCTACACCTTC. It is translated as CASSQGDTAGYTF.

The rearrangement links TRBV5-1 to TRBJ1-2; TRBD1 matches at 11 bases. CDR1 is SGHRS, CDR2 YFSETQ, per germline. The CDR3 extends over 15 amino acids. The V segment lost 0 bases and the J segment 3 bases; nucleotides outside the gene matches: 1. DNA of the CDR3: TGCGCCAGCAGCTTGGGGACAGGGGGCGACTATGGCTACACCTTC. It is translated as CASSLGTGGDYGYTF.

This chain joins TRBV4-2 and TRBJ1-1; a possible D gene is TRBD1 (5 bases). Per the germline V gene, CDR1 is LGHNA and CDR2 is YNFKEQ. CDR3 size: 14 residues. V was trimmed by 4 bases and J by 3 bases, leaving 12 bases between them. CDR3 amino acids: CASSPNRKDTEAFF. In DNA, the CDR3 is TGTGCCAGCAGCCCTAACAGGAAGGACACTGAAGCTTTCTTT.

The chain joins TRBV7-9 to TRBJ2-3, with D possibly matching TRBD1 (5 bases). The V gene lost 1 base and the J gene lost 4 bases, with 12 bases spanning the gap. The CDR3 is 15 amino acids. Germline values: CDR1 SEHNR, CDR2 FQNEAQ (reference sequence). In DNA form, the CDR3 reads TGTGCCAGCAGCTTAGTAGGGTTAGGGGCAGATACGCAGTATTTT. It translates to CASSLVGLGADTQYF. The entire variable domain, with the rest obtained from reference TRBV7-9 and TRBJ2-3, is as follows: DTGVSQNPRHKITKRGQNVTFRCDPISEHNRLYWYRQTLGQGPEFLTYFQNEAQLEKSRLLSDRFSAERPKGSFSTLEIQRTEQGDSAMYLCASSLVGLGADTQYFGPGTRLTVL.